These 6 T cell receptor beta chains came from one sample sequenced in a study of a mutant IDH1 vaccine in newly diagnosed glioma (dated by TCRdb to the early 2020s). Libraries were built with the immunoSEQ multiplex PCR assay. In its TCRdb copy, this immuneACCESS table keeps in-frame sequences only and misses some clones. Where compared with another copy, unresolved V genes explain less than half of these, and the others have no known cause. This sample comprises 31,000 or so clones, about 80% of them detected only once. The ten largest clonotypes hold about 11% of the sample. These receptors' antigens are unknown. The time point label of this sample denotes: week 35, safety follow-up. Every vaccine dose consisted of 300 ug of a 20-mer mutant IDH1 peptide in Montanide, administered subcutaneously together with topical imiquimod. Sequencing was performed on PBMCs, taken from a glioma patient whose treatment included an IDH1 peptide vaccine. Every receptor here comes from a woman aged 40 to 55 with glioma.

The chain recombines TRBV12-5 with TRBJ2-5, with 9 bases lining up with TRBD2. The germline gives CDR1 LGHNT, CDR2 FRNRAP. The CDR3 consists of 16 residues. J lost 2 bases, V lost 1 base, and 5 bases had no gene match. The CDR3 region is CASGLGLAGRQETQYF. The DNA for the CDR3 is TGTGCTAGTGGTTTGGGGCTAGCGGGGAGGCAAGAGACCCAGTACTTC. Variable domain in full (rest from reference TRBV12-5 and TRBJ2-5): DARVTQTPRHKVTEMGQEVTMRCQPILGHNTVFWYRQTMMQGLELLAYFRNRAPLDDSGMPKDRFSAEMPDATLATLKIQPSEPRDSAVYFCASGLGLAGRQETQYFGPGTRLLVL.

The CDR3: CASSAVQGNTIYF. DNA for the CDR3: TGTGCCAGCAGTGCCGTTCAGGGAAACACCATATATTTT. The chain links TRBV2 to TRBJ1-3; no reliable D call. The CDR3 totals 13 residues. Germline V gene sequence: CDR1 SNHLY, CDR2 FYNNEI. V lost 4 bases, J lost 4 bases, and 8 bases lay in between.

V gene TRBV2 combines with J gene TRBJ2-7, with D perhaps TRBD1 (6 bases). V lost 6 bases and J 7 bases, leaving 22 bases between the germline ends. The CDR3 length is 15 residues. CDR1 is SNHLY and CDR2 is FYNNEI in the germline V gene. CDR3 sequence (DNA): TGTGCCAGCAGGACCCACGGGACAAACCAGGAGGAGCAGTACTTC. It translates to CASRTHGTNQEEQYF.

This sequence joins TRBV5-1 and TRBJ1-4; TRBD1 agrees at 7 bases. Germline V gene lookup returns CDR1 SGHRS and CDR2 YFSETQ. V gave up 2 bases and J gave up 6 bases; unmatched junction bases: 7. The CDR3 covers 15 residues. The CDR3 spells CASSLRRDRHEKLFF. For the CDR3, the DNA is TGCGCCAGCAGCTTACGCCGGGACAGACATGAAAAACTGTTTTTT.

V is TRBV4-1 and J is TRBJ2-1; TRBD2 aligns across 9 bases. There are 18 residues in the CDR3. Germline lookup yields CDR1 MGHRA and CDR2 YSYEKL. Losses at the gene ends were 1 base for V and 9 bases for J; bases not matched to a gene: 16. The CDR3 loop is CASSQVVARGGIGGEQFF. CDR3 bases: TGCGCCAGCAGCCAAGTGGTTGCGCGGGGGGGTATCGGGGGTGAGCAGTTCTTC.

CDR3 in DNA: TGTGCCAGCAGCCCTCTCGGACAGGGATGGGCCGGGGAGCTGTTTTTT. Protein sequence: CASSPLGQGWAGELFF. The J gene is TRBJ2-2, the V gene TRBV7-9; 8 bases line up with TRBD1. The CDR3 loop spans 16 amino acids. From germline, CDR1 is SEHNR and CDR2 FQNEAQ (reference sequence). V dropped 5 bases and J dropped 6; count of bases not matched to a gene: 11.